The 23 T cell receptor beta chains below come from one sample, sequenced in a study of OX40 agonist ivuxolimab in advanced cancers. Generated by immunoSEQ multiplex PCR, the TCRdb table keeps only in-frame clones and is missing some. The table has fewer than 80,000 clones, approximately 81% seen once. Material: CD4+ or CD8+ T cells sorted from blood, obtained in a trial of the OX40 agonist ivuxolimab. Receptors originate from an adult with an advanced solid tumor such as melanoma, head and neck, liver or kidney cancer.

J is TRBJ2-3 and V is TRBV7-2, with D uncertain. The CDR3 runs 11 residues. V was shortened by 4 bases and J by 6 bases, with 5 bases between the two germline ends. Germline V gene sequence: CDR1 SGHTA, CDR2 FQGNSA. The CDR3 sequence: CASSSLDTQYF. The CDR3 DNA reads as TGTGCCAGCAGCTCTTTGGATACGCAGTATTTT.

This rearrangement joins TRBV14 to TRBJ1-1; D not certain. The CDR3 is 15 amino acids. Looked up from germline, CDR1 is SGHDN and CDR2 is FVKESK. V lost 0 bases and J lost 4, with 12 bases in between. CDR3 nucleotide sequence: TGTGCCAGCAGCCAAGATCTGAGTTTTGGCACTGAAGCTTTCTTT. Encoded protein: CASSQDLSFGTEAFF.

The chain joins TRBV5-4 to TRBJ2-3; D ambiguous. This CDR3 comprises 13 residues. The V end was cut by 1 base, the J end by 4 bases, with 7 bases between. CDR1 is SGHNT, CDR2 YYREEE, per germline (reference sequence). CDR3 amino acids: CASSLSQADTQYF. CDR3 DNA sequence: TGTGCCAGCAGCTTGTCGCAGGCAGATACGCAGTATTTT.

The chain carries TRBV6-5 and TRBJ2-3, with 7 bases fitting TRBD2. Germline assignment: CDR1 MNHEY and CDR2 SVGAGI. Germline trimming cut 6 bases from V and 4 bases from J; bases unmatched to any gene: 4. This CDR3 is 13 amino acids long. This CDR3 is CASRGGSPDTQYF. CDR3 in DNA: TGTGCCAGCAGAGGCGGGAGTCCAGATACGCAGTATTTT.

To note about this clone: One junction end does not reproduce the germline sequence, and a read error may be involved. The chain links TRBV7-9 to TRBJ2-7; D possibly corresponds to TRBD2 (6 bases). This CDR3 region has 12 residues. Germline V gene lookup returns CDR1 SEHNR and CDR2 FQNEAQ (reference sequence). In DNA form, the CDR3 reads TGTGCCAGCAGCTTAGACTGGACTAAAACGTTCTTC. It encodes CASSLDWTKTFF.

V is TRBV9 and J is TRBJ2-2, with TRBD2 matching over 12 bases. V trimming: 4 bases; J trimming: 6 bases; junction bases outside the gene matches: 7. The CDR3 runs to 16 residues. Germline values: CDR1 SGDLS, CDR2 YYNGEE. The CDR3 DNA sequence: TGTGCCAGCAGCCCAGGACTAGCGGGATTCTCCGGGGAGCTGTTTTTT. Residues: CASSPGLAGFSGELFF.

This clone occurred once. V gene TRBV5-5 combines with J gene TRBJ2-5; 13 bases are a match to TRBD2. With V trimmed by 3 bases and J by 4 bases, 9 bases remained unmatched. Germline assignment: CDR1 SGHKS and CDR2 YYEKEE (reference sequence). There are 17 residues in the CDR3. The CDR3 DNA follows: TGTGCCAGCAGCTCACCCCCGGGGACTAGCGGGACAGAGACCCAGTACTTC. It yields the protein CASSSPPGTSGTETQYF.

The chain is built from TRBV7-2 and TRBJ1-2; tentatively, D is TRBD1 (5 bases). The CDR3 loop spans 14 amino acids. Germline V lookup: CDR1 SGHTA, CDR2 FQGNSA. V lost 5 bases, J lost 6 bases, and 16 bases lay in between. CDR3 amino acids: CASSPESGPDGYTF. The DNA for the CDR3 is TGTGCCAGCAGCCCAGAATCAGGGCCTGATGGCTACACCTTC.

This clone has a handful of counts. The chain joins TRBV5-1 to TRBJ2-5; 8 bases line up with TRBD1. The CDR3 has 13 amino acids. The germline CDR1 and CDR2 sequences are SGHRS and YFSETQ. V lost 3 bases and J lost 5; bases outside the gene matches: 3. This chain's CDR3 is CASSSTGVETQYF. The CDR3 DNA is TGCGCCAGCAGCTCGACAGGGGTCGAGACCCAGTACTTC.

J is TRBJ2-2 and V is TRBV19, with 10 bases lining up with TRBD1. The CDR3 sequence is 14 residues long. CDR1 is LNHDA and CDR2 is SQIVND in the germline V gene (reference sequence). Trimming took 6 bases from V and 6 from J; bases not matched to a gene: 4. Here the CDR3 DNA reads TGTGCCAGTAGGTTGGACAGGGGGTCCGGGGAGCTGTTTTTT. This codes for CASRLDRGSGELFF.

V gene TRBV11-3 combines with J gene TRBJ2-2; unclear D gene. V was cut by 0 bases and J by 2 bases, with 1 base left in between. The CDR3 extends over 13 amino acids. Germline lookup yields CDR1 SGHNT and CDR2 YENEEA. CDR3 bases: TGTGCCAGCAGCTTAGATAACACCGGGGAGCTGTTTTTT. Its translation: CASSLDNTGELFF.

The V and J genes are TRBV28 and TRBJ1-5, with a possible D match to TRBD1 (5 bases). The CDR3 has 16 residues. Germline values: CDR1 MDHEN, CDR2 SYDVKM. Trimming removed 7 bases from V and 1 base from J, with 17 bases in between. CDR3 DNA: TGTGCCAGCAATCCCGAGGGGAGGGGAAGCAATCAGCCCCAGCATTTT. Amino acid sequence: CASNPEGRGSNQPQHF.

The chain couples TRBV5-1 to TRBJ2-5; D is undetermined. The CDR3 has 14 amino acids. Germline V gene sequence: CDR1 SGHRS, CDR2 YFSETQ. With 2 bases removed from V and 5 bases from J, the gap between germline ends came to 13 bases. DNA for the CDR3: TGCGCCAGCAGCTTAGACTGGGTGGGGGAGACCCAGTACTTC. It is translated as CASSLDWVGETQYF.

The chain combines TRBV28 with TRBJ2-2; D gene ambiguous. V was cut by 1 base and J by 7 bases, with 1 base left in between. The CDR3 is 11 amino acids. Germline V gene sequence: CDR1 MDHEN, CDR2 SYDVKM. This CDR3 is CASSLFGELFF. The CDR3 DNA follows: TGTGCCAGCAGTTTATTCGGGGAGCTGTTTTTT.

V gene TRBV15 combines with J gene TRBJ2-6; maybe TRBD1 (5 bases). Trimming stripped 2 bases from V and 2 bases from J, with 16 bases between. Germline V gene data show CDR1 as LNHNV and CDR2 as YYDKDF (reference sequence). There are 18 residues in the CDR3. In DNA form, the CDR3 reads TGTGCCACCAGCAGATTAGCCAGGGCCCTAACTGGGGCCAACGTCCTGACTTTC. Translating gives CATSRLARALTGANVLTF.

This rearrangement joins TRBV19 to TRBJ1-1; tentatively, D is TRBD1 (6 bases). From germline, CDR1 is LNHDA and CDR2 SQIVND (reference sequence). Trimming removed 4 bases at V and 0 bases at J, with 18 bases between. The CDR3 loop spans 17 amino acids. The chain's CDR3 is CASSKVRSGGLNTEAFF. CDR3 DNA: TGTGCCAGTAGTAAAGTCCGGAGCGGGGGGCTGAACACTGAAGCTTTCTTT. Combining the CDR3 with reference TRBV19 and TRBJ1-1 gives the whole variable domain DGGITQSPKYLFRKEGQNVTLSCEQNLNHDAMYWYRQDPGQGLRLIYYSQIVNDFQKGDIAEGYSVSREKKESFPLTVTSAQKNPTAFYLCASSKVRSGGLNTEAFFGQGTRLTVV.

This chain links TRBV6-6 with TRBJ1-5; 8 bases are a match to TRBD1. The CDR3 has 15 amino acids. Germline V gene data show CDR1 as MNHNY and CDR2 as SVGAGI (reference sequence). V lost 5 bases to trimming and J lost 3 bases; unmatched junction nucleotides: 6. The CDR3 region has the DNA TGTGCCAGCAGTCCTCGGACAGGGAACAATCAGCCCCAGCATTTT. This encodes CASSPRTGNNQPQHF.

The CDR3 reads CARRPGLGDTIYF. The CDR3 DNA is TGCGCCAGACGACCGGGCCTTGGGGACACCATATATTTT. The chain couples TRBV23-1 to TRBJ1-3; no clear D gene. TRBV23-1 is noted as an ORF with a role that remains uncertain. The CDR3 loop spans 13 amino acids. Between the trimmed V and J ends, which lost 9 bases and 8 bases, there was a span of 17 bases.

In its sample, this clone was seen once. The rearrangement uses TRBV9 and TRBJ2-7, with a tentative D call TRBD2 (6 bases). V lost 4 bases to trimming and J lost 3 bases, with 20 bases between them. The CDR3 runs to 16 residues. CDR1 SGDLS and CDR2 YYNGEE come from the germline V gene. CDR3 protein: CASSPRGGALSYEQYF. CDR3 DNA: TGTGCCAGCAGCCCGCGAGGAGGGGCCCTTAGCTACGAGCAGTACTTC.

This sequence joins TRBV7-3 and TRBJ1-1; D call uncertain. Germline V CDR1 and CDR2: SGHTA, FQGTGA. The CDR3 consists of 15 residues. The ends were cut back, 1 base at V and 0 bases at J, with 9 bases in the middle. The CDR3 sequence: CASSLSGPLNTEAFF. The DNA of the CDR3 is TGTGCCAGCAGCTTAAGCGGACCCTTGAACACTGAAGCTTTCTTT.

The V call is TRBV6-5, the J call TRBJ1-6; D is uncertain. Germline CDR1 and CDR2: MNHEY and SVGAGI. CDR3 length equals 14 residues. V lost 6 bases to trimming and J lost 13 bases, with 19 bases between them. CDR3 region: CASRARPDVGPLHF. The CDR3, as DNA: TGTGCCAGCAGGGCCAGGCCAGATGTCGGGCCCCTCCACTTT.

This clone appeared a single time. V usage is TRBV4-1 and J usage is TRBJ1-3, with 7 bases matching TRBD1. Germline lookup yields CDR1 MGHRA and CDR2 YSYEKL. The ends lost 3 bases at V and 4 bases at J; junction bases unmatched: 3. The CDR3 has 14 residues. The chain's CDR3 is CASSHPTGGNTIYF. The CDR3 nucleotides read TGCGCCAGCAGCCACCCGACAGGGGGAAACACCATATATTTT.

This clone was seen more than once but under ten times. The chain carries TRBV6-1 and TRBJ1-4; TRBD1 is a possible D gene (5 bases). The CDR3 extends over 17 amino acids. Trimming removed 3 bases at V and 7 bases at J, with 21 bases between. Germline V CDR1 and CDR2: MNHNS, SASEGT. CDR3 nucleotide sequence: TGTGCCAGCAGTGATGGGGCAGGGTCGGCGAAAAGTGAAAAACTGTTTTTT. This codes for CASSDGAGSAKSEKLFF.